The 26 T cell receptor beta chains listed next were all sequenced from one sample in a study of cytomegalovirus exposure and HLA in healthy donors. The primer mix had 60 Vbeta and 13 Jbeta primers. Using immunoSEQ multiplex PCR, the repertoire was profiled, and TCRdb retains in-frame clones only, with some absent. The repertoire holds about 110,000 clones, with around 85% as singletons. The sequenced sample was PBMCs. All receptors come from a man aged 55 to 70 in good health and CMV-seronegative.

This clone was counted a few times. CDR3 region: CASSPGGGFDYGYTF. DNA for the CDR3: TGTGCCAGCTCACCGGGGGGAGGGTTCGACTATGGCTACACCTTC. The chain has TRBV18 and TRBJ1-2; D possibly corresponds to TRBD1 (5 bases). V was clipped by 3 bases and J by 3 bases, with 14 bases between them. From germline, CDR1 is KGHSH and CDR2 LQKENI. The CDR3 has 15 residues.

The rearrangement links TRBV9 to TRBJ1-1; 9 positions agree with TRBD1. With V trimmed by 3 bases and J by 0 bases, 6 bases remained unmatched. This CDR3 contains 16 residues. Germline V gene sequence: CDR1 SGDLS, CDR2 YYNGEE. CDR3: CASSEQGAGVNTEAFF. CDR3 DNA sequence: TGTGCCAGCAGCGAACAGGGGGCAGGGGTGAACACTGAAGCTTTCTTT.

This clone was detected a few times. V is TRBV5-1 and J is TRBJ1-5, with D possibly TRBD1 on 5 matching bases. The germline CDR1 and CDR2 sequences are SGHRS and YFSETQ. Trimming shortened V by 5 bases and J by 5 bases, and 17 bases separated the two germline ends. CDR3 size: 15 residues. The CDR3 coding sequence is TGCGCCAGCAGAGAGGACCCCGGGGGAGATCAGCCCCAGCATTTT. Amino acids: CASREDPGGDQPQHF. The complete variable domain, with remaining parts taken from reference TRBV5-1 and TRBJ1-5, reads KAGVTQTPRYLIKTRGQQVTLSCSPISGHRSVSWYQQTPGQGLQFLFEYFSETQRNKGNFPGRFSGRQFSNSRSEMNVSTLELGDSALYLCASREDPGGDQPQHFGDGTRLSIL.

V is TRBV19 and J is TRBJ2-1; 9 positions agree with TRBD2. V shed 5 bases and J 6 bases; nucleotides not matched to a gene: 11. The CDR3 runs to 16 residues. CDR1 is LNHDA and CDR2 is SQIVND in the germline V gene (reference sequence). This CDR3 is CASSSRGGGGANEQFF. The DNA of the CDR3 is TGTGCCAGTAGTTCCCGAGGCGGCGGGGGGGCCAATGAGCAGTTCTTC.

The chain combines TRBV5-1 with TRBJ2-5; D gene unclear. Per germline, CDR1 SGHRS and CDR2 YFSETQ. The V end lost 0 bases, the J end lost 5 bases, and 8 bases lay between the germline ends. This CDR3 comprises 13 residues. CDR3 in DNA: TGCGCCAGCAGCTTGGGACTTGGGGAGACCCAGTACTTC. Protein: CASSLGLGETQYF.

The chain carries TRBV4-1 and TRBJ1-5, with 9 bases that match TRBD1. This CDR3 spans 16 amino acids. In germline, CDR1 is MGHRA, CDR2 YSYEKL. V lost 5 bases to trimming and J lost 4 bases; unmatched junction nucleotides: 9. CDR3 in amino acids: CASSATGGGENQPQHF. As DNA, the CDR3 is TGCGCCAGCAGCGCAACAGGGGGCGGCGAAAATCAGCCCCAGCATTTT.

This clone was seen only once. The chain joins TRBV20-1 to TRBJ2-4; D is unclear. V lost 6 bases and J 1 base, leaving 4 bases between the germline ends. The CDR3 loop spans 11 amino acids. Germline-derived CDR1 and CDR2 are DFQATT and SNEGSKA (reference sequence). CDR3 sequence: CSARAKNIQYF. CDR3 bases: TGCAGTGCCAGGGCCAAAAACATTCAGTACTTC.

This chain connects TRBV6-5 to TRBJ1-6; tentative D call: TRBD1 (5 bases). The CDR3 spans 15 residues. Germline-derived CDR1 and CDR2 are MNHEY and SVGAGI. V was pared by 6 bases and J by 10 bases, with 19 bases between. In nucleotides, the CDR3 is TGTGCCAGCAGACCCGCAGGAGGGGCAGAATCACCCCTCCACTTT. Residues: CASRPAGGAESPLHF.

The rearrangement uses TRBV19 and TRBJ2-2; 11 bases match TRBD2. V dropped 9 bases and J dropped 5; count of bases not matched to a gene: 11. CDR1 is LNHDA and CDR2 is SQIVND in the germline V gene (reference sequence). The CDR3 runs 16 residues. DNA for the CDR3: TGTGCCAGCCAGACTCTAGCGGGGGGCGGTACCGGGGAGCTGTTTTTT. It codes for CASQTLAGGGTGELFF.

The chain carries TRBV25-1 and TRBJ2-3; TRBD2 aligns across 10 bases. The ends lost 1 base at V and 1 base at J; junction bases unmatched: 5. The CDR3 spans 17 residues. From germline, CDR1 is MGHDK and CDR2 SYGVNS. The chain's CDR3 is CASSEFWTSGGTDTQYF. The CDR3 DNA reads as TGTGCCAGCAGTGAATTTTGGACTAGCGGAGGCACAGATACGCAGTATTTT.

This clone was counted only a few times. The chain joins TRBV5-1 to TRBJ2-5; D is unresolved. The CDR3 spans 14 residues. Germline CDR1 SGHRS, CDR2 YFSETQ. Between the trimmed V and J ends, which lost 1 base and 3 bases, there was a span of 10 bases. This chain's CDR3 is CASSLKAGEETQYF. The CDR3 DNA is TGCGCCAGCAGCTTGAAGGCAGGTGAAGAGACCCAGTACTTC.

CDR3 coding DNA: TGCAGCGTTGGGCAGAATTCTAACTATGGCTACACCTTC. This codes for CSVGQNSNYGYTF. The genes are TRBV29-1 and TRBJ1-2, with D unclear. Germline assignment: CDR1 SQVTM and CDR2 ANQGSEA. Trimming stripped 4 bases from V and 0 bases from J, with 9 bases between. The CDR3 has 13 amino acids.

The sample holds a few counts of this clone. The chain couples TRBV9 to TRBJ1-2, with 7 bases that match TRBD1. The CDR3 length is 12 residues. V gave up 6 bases and J gave up 2 bases; unmatched junction bases: 1. The germline V gene encodes CDR1 SGDLS and CDR2 YYNGEE. The CDR3: CASNRGNYGYTF. In DNA, the CDR3 is TGTGCCAGCAACAGGGGCAACTATGGCTACACCTTC.

This clone turned up a few times. The rearrangement links TRBV2 to TRBJ1-5; 8 positions match TRBD1. Germline V CDR1 and CDR2: SNHLY, FYNNEI. The CDR3 runs to 12 residues. V was clipped by 7 bases and J by 7 bases; unmatched bases: 3. The DNA for the CDR3 is TGTGCCAGCACGCAGGGGGCCCAGCCCCAGCATTTT. This translates into CASTQGAQPQHF.

This clone was detected a few times. This sequence joins TRBV7-8 and TRBJ1-6; the match to TRBD1 covers 7 bases. Trimming took 2 bases from V and 10 from J; bases not matched to a gene: 2. This CDR3 contains 13 residues. Germline CDR1 reads SGHVS; CDR2 reads FQNEAQ. CDR3: CASSLTQGSPLHF. CDR3 in DNA: TGTGCCAGCAGCTTAACACAGGGGTCACCCCTCCACTTT.

The rearrangement joins TRBV30 to TRBJ1-2; D is ambiguous. This CDR3 has 16 residues. The germline CDR1 and CDR2 sequences are GTSNPN and SVGIG (reference sequence). Trimming left V 0 bases short and J 1 base short, with 15 bases between. For the CDR3, the DNA is TGTGCCTGGAGTGTACGTTCCCAGGCATATAACTATGGCTACACCTTC. This codes for CAWSVRSQAYNYGYTF.

The rearrangement links TRBV7-2 to TRBJ2-5; 8 nucleotides align to TRBD2. The length of the CDR3 is 15 residues. Germline V gene sequence: CDR1 SGHTA, CDR2 FQGNSA. J lost 5 bases, V lost 5 bases, and 10 bases had no gene match. CDR3 in amino acids: CASSARAGAGETQYF. In DNA form, the CDR3 reads TGTGCCAGCAGCGCCAGAGCGGGGGCCGGGGAGACCCAGTACTTC.

The V call is TRBV12-5, the J call TRBJ1-1, with D perhaps matching TRBD1 (5 bases). The CDR3 loop spans 12 amino acids. CDR1 and CDR2 (germline): LGHNT, FRNRAP. Trimming removed 1 base from V and 12 bases from J, with 12 bases in between. The CDR3 DNA reads TGTGCTAGTGGTTTGGGGACAACTCGGCCTTTCTTT. Encoded protein: CASGLGTTRPFF.

The V gene is TRBV7-7, the J gene TRBJ2-5; 8 bases line up with TRBD1. The germline V gene encodes CDR1 SSHAT and CDR2 FNYEAQ (reference sequence). With V trimmed by 5 bases and J by 2 bases, 4 bases remained unmatched. This CDR3 is built from 14 residues. CDR3 bases: TGTGCCAGCAGCCCCGGACAGGGACAAGAGACCCAGTACTTC. Its translation: CASSPGQGQETQYF.

The rearrangement joins TRBV4-3 to TRBJ2-2, with D perhaps matching TRBD1 (6 bases). The CDR3 totals 14 residues. V was cut by 2 bases and J by 4 bases, with 8 bases left in between. Germline CDR1 LGHNA, CDR2 YSLEER. The CDR3 DNA reads TGCGCCAGCAGCCAACAACAGGGCACCGGGGAGCTGTTTTTT. Encoded protein: CASSQQQGTGELFF.

In DNA, the CDR3 is TGTGCCAGCAGCTTAAAGCCAGCGGGGAACACCGGGGAGCTGTTTTTT. Protein product: CASSLKPAGNTGELFF. The V gene is TRBV7-3, the J gene TRBJ2-2, with D tentatively TRBD2 (6 bases). Germline V gene sequence: CDR1 SGHTA, CDR2 FQGTGA. The CDR3 has 16 residues. V lost 1 base to trimming and J lost 1 base, with 10 bases between them.

A single count supports this clone. The V gene is TRBV7-8, the J gene TRBJ1-1; 8 bases align to TRBD1. CDR1 and CDR2 from the germline V gene are SGHVS and FQNEAQ. V dropped 1 base and J dropped 6; count of bases not matched to a gene: 10. The CDR3 contains 16 residues. CDR3 sequence reads: CASSLEPGQGGAEAFF. The CDR3, as DNA: TGTGCCAGCAGCTTAGAACCAGGACAGGGAGGGGCTGAAGCTTTCTTT. The full variable domain, rest sourced from reference TRBV7-8 and TRBJ1-1, is GAGVSQSPRYKVAKRGQDVALRCDPISGHVSLFWYQQALGQGPEFLTYFQNEAQLDKSGLPSDRFFAERPEGSVSTLKIQRTQQEDSAVYLCASSLEPGQGGAEAFFGQGTRLTVV.

This chain connects TRBV2 to TRBJ1-2; tentative D call: TRBD1 (6 bases). Trimming took 6 bases from V and 4 from J, leaving 9 bases between them. Germline-derived CDR1 and CDR2 are SNHLY and FYNNEI. The CDR3 contains 12 residues. DNA of the CDR3: TGTGCCAGCAGGGTGACAGGCTATGGCTACACCTTC. Amino acid sequence: CASRVTGYGYTF.

The chain links TRBV18 to TRBJ2-1, with 9 positions matching TRBD2. Trimming removed 3 bases from V and 4 bases from J; junction bases left unmatched: 1. The length of the CDR3 is 14 residues. From germline, CDR1 is KGHSH and CDR2 LQKENI. The chain's CDR3 is CASSPLAGYNEQFF. The CDR3 nucleotides read TGTGCCAGCTCACCCCTAGCGGGGTACAATGAGCAGTTCTTC.

The chain has TRBV4-2 and TRBJ2-5; 9 nucleotides agree with TRBD2. CDR3 size: 18 residues. V trimming: 1 base; J trimming: 2 bases; junction bases outside the gene matches: 11. Per the germline V gene, CDR1 is LGHNA and CDR2 is YNFKEQ. The CDR3 here is CASSQVFSKAGGQETQYF. CDR3 bases: TGTGCCAGCAGCCAAGTATTTTCAAAAGCGGGGGGTCAAGAGACCCAGTACTTC.

This clone was seen a handful of times. CDR3 sequence: CASSSRLAYEQFF. DNA of the CDR3: TGTGCCAGCAGCTCCCGACTAGCCTATGAGCAGTTCTTC. This sequence joins TRBV11-1 and TRBJ2-1; 7 positions agree with TRBD2. This CDR3 comprises 13 residues. The V gene's germline CDR1 is SGHAT and CDR2 FQDESV (reference sequence). With V trimmed by 4 bases and J by 8 bases, 5 bases remained unmatched.